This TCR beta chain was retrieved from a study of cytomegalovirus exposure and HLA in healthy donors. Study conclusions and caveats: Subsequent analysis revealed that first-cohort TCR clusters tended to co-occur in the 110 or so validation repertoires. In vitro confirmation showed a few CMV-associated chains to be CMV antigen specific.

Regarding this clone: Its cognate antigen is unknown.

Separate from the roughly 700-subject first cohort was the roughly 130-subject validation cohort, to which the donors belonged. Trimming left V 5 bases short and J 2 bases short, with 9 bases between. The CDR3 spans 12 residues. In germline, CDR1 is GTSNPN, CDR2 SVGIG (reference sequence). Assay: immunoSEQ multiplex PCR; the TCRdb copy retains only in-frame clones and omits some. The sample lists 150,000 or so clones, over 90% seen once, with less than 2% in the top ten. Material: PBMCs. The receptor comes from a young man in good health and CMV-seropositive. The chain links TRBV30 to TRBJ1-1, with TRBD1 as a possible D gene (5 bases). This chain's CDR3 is CAWCRGNTEAFF. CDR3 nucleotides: TGTGCCTGGTGTAGGGGAAACACTGAAGCTTTCTTT. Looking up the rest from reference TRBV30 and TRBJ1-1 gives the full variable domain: SQTIHQWPATLVQPVGSPLSLECTVEGTSNPNLYWYRQAAGRGLQLLFYSVGIGQISSEVPQNLSASRPQDRQFILSSKKLLLSDSGFYLCAWCRGNTEAFFGQGTRLTVV.